The 17 T cell receptor beta chains below come from one sample, sequenced in a study of blood T cell repertoires in COVID-19. Here immunoSEQ multiplex PCR was the method, and the copy in TCRdb shows in-frame clones only, minus some. The data hold 250,000 to 300,000 clones, with around nine tenths observed a single time. Input material: peripheral blood. These receptors were obtained from a woman aged 55-69 years with acute or convalescent COVID-19.

This chain links TRBV18 with TRBJ1-5; 8 nucleotides line up with TRBD1. Germline values: CDR1 KGHSH, CDR2 LQKENI. The CDR3 is made up of 16 amino acids. Trimming cost V 6 bases and J 6 bases; bases outside gene matches: 13. The CDR3 nucleotides read TGTGCCAGCTCCACCATACCGGACAGGGATGGTCAGCCCCAGCATTTT. This encodes CASSTIPDRDGQPQHF.

The V gene is TRBV2, the J gene TRBJ2-7; D unresolved. Germline lookup yields CDR1 SNHLY and CDR2 FYNNEI. This CDR3 contains 13 residues. Trimming took off 1 base at V and 2 bases at J, with 6 bases between the two ends. The CDR3, as DNA: TGTGCCAGCAGTGAAGGGGCAGCCTACGAGCAGTACTTC. This gives the protein CASSEGAAYEQYF.

The chain is built from TRBV3-1 (or the pseudogene TRBV3-2) and TRBJ2-7; 8 bases are a match to TRBD1. The CDR3 is made up of 12 amino acids. J was trimmed by 6 bases and V by 3 bases; bases with no gene match: 1. Germline loops: CDR1 LGHDT, CDR2 YNNKEL (reference sequence). CDR3 amino acids: CASSQTGAEQYF. CDR3 bases: TGTGCCAGCAGCCAGACAGGGGCCGAGCAGTACTTC.

The rearrangement uses TRBV18 and TRBJ2-1, with 8 bases lining up with TRBD2. The CDR3 loop spans 15 amino acids. CDR1 is KGHSH and CDR2 is LQKENI in the germline V gene. The J segment lost 3 bases and the V segment lost 2 bases, leaving 3 bases of the junction unmatched. The DNA of the CDR3 is TGTGCCAGCTCACCAGGGCGGGGGGACTACAATGAGCAGTTCTTC. Translating gives CASSPGRGDYNEQFF.

The rearrangement links TRBV29-1 to TRBJ2-3, with TRBD2 identical over 15 bases. Trimming took 4 bases from V and 5 from J; bases not matched to a gene: 4. The germline CDR1 and CDR2 sequences are SQVTM and ANQGSEA. CDR3 size: 15 residues. The CDR3 nucleotides read TGCAGCGTTGTCCGGACTAGCGGGAGGGGAGATACGCAGTATTTT. Translated: CSVVRTSGRGDTQYF.

This chain joins TRBV28 and TRBJ1-2, with 9 bases fitting TRBD1. CDR3 length: 14 amino acids. Germline-derived CDR1 and CDR2 are MDHEN and SYDVKM. Trimming removed 6 bases from V and 8 bases from J; junction bases left unmatched: 10. The CDR3 sequence: CASSSGQGSRGYTF. The CDR3 bases are TGTGCCAGCAGCAGCGGACAGGGGAGCCGCGGCTACACCTTC.

The chain is built from TRBV27 and TRBJ2-7; TRBD2 matches at 13 bases. V shed 6 bases, J shed 1 base, and the junction held 3 bases outside the gene matches. Germline lookup yields CDR1 MNHEY and CDR2 SMNVEV (reference sequence). This CDR3 contains 15 residues. This CDR3 is CASRRGLAGSYEQYF. The CDR3, as DNA: TGTGCCAGCAGAAGGGGACTAGCGGGATCCTACGAGCAGTACTTC.

This clone occurred a few times. V usage is TRBV6-5 and J usage is TRBJ1-1; TRBD1 agrees at 7 bases. The CDR3 totals 13 residues. Per the germline V gene, CDR1 is MNHEY and CDR2 is SVGAGI. Unmatched junction bases numbered 5, after V lost 6 bases and J lost 4 bases. In nucleotides, the CDR3 is TGTGCCAGCAGGATCAGGGGGGTCACTGAAGCTTTCTTT. Translation gives CASRIRGVTEAFF.

The rearrangement joins TRBV5-1 to TRBJ2-5; TRBD2 agrees at 10 bases. With 5 bases clipped from V and 2 bases from J, the junction kept 3 bases outside the gene matches. The germline gives CDR1 SGHRS, CDR2 YFSETQ. There are 14 residues in the CDR3. CDR3 protein: CASSTSGAQETQYF. For the CDR3, the DNA is TGCGCCAGCAGTACTAGCGGGGCACAAGAGACCCAGTACTTC.

The genes are TRBV6-5 and TRBJ1-2; D gene unclear. The V gene lost 0 bases and the J gene lost 1 base, with 9 bases spanning the gap. Germline values: CDR1 MNHEY, CDR2 SVGAGI. This CDR3 is 15 amino acids long. The CDR3 bases are TGTGCCAGCAGTTACTCACTACGGCTTAACTATGGCTACACCTTC. As protein: CASSYSLRLNYGYTF.

The rearrangement links TRBV28 to TRBJ2-6; D uncertain. Trimming pared 3 bases from V and 1 base from J, leaving 4 bases between. CDR3 size: 14 residues. CDR1 is MDHEN, CDR2 SYDVKM, per germline. CDR3 sequence reads: CASSLSSGANVLTF. The CDR3 DNA reads as TGTGCCAGCAGTTTGAGTTCTGGGGCCAACGTCCTGACTTTC.

CDR3 amino acids: CASSLGAGWMNEQFF. The CDR3 DNA follows: TGTGCCAGCAGTTTAGGGGCAGGGTGGATGAATGAGCAGTTCTTC. The gene calls are TRBV27 and TRBJ2-1; tentatively, D is TRBD1 (5 bases). V lost 2 bases, J lost 7 bases, and 15 bases lay in between. The CDR3 consists of 15 residues. The germline CDR1 and CDR2 sequences are MNHEY and SMNVEV (reference sequence).

This chain uses TRBV7-2 with TRBJ2-1; 11 positions agree with TRBD2. J gave up 6 bases and V 3 bases, and 4 bases lay outside the gene matches. The CDR3 loop spans 15 amino acids. Germline V CDR1 and CDR2: SGHTA, FQGNSA. Here the CDR3 reads CASSLTSGIGNEQFF. The CDR3 coding sequence is TGTGCCAGCAGCTTGACTAGCGGGATCGGCAATGAGCAGTTCTTC.

The rearrangement joins TRBV7-3 to TRBJ2-2, with 8 bases matching TRBD1. This CDR3 has 16 amino acids. Losses at the gene ends were 4 bases for V and 7 bases for J; bases not matched to a gene: 11. Per the germline V gene, CDR1 is SGHTA and CDR2 is FQGTGA. CDR3 nucleotide sequence: TGTGCCAGCAGCTCACTGAACGACAGGGGTGGCGGGGAGCTGTTTTTT. This sequence encodes CASSSLNDRGGGELFF.

The chain couples TRBV28 to TRBJ1-5; 9 bases align to TRBD1. Per germline, CDR1 MDHEN and CDR2 SYDVKM. The junction had 11 bases not matched to a gene; V was cut back by 5 bases and J by 0 bases. This CDR3 has 18 residues. This CDR3 reads CASSLRDRAFYSNQPQHF. CDR3 coding DNA: TGTGCCAGCAGTCTCCGGGACAGGGCGTTTTATAGCAATCAGCCCCAGCATTTT. Filled out from reference TRBV28 and TRBJ1-5, the complete variable domain reads DVKVTQSSRYLVKRTGEKVFLECVQDMDHENMFWYRQDPGLGLRLIYFSYDVKMKEKGDIPEGYSVSREKKERFSLILESASTNQTSMYLCASSLRDRAFYSNQPQHFGDGTRLSIL.

In DNA, the CDR3 is TGCGCCAGCAGCTTGGGCCCTAGCGGGAGGGCCAATGAGCAGTTCTTC. Protein product: CASSLGPSGRANEQFF. The gene calls are TRBV5-1 and TRBJ2-1; 12 nucleotides match TRBD2. This CDR3 is built from 16 residues. V lost 0 bases, J lost 6 bases, and 4 bases stayed unmatched. Germline CDR1 is SGHRS and CDR2 is YFSETQ.

The chain recombines TRBV10-3 with TRBJ2-7; 7 bases fit TRBD2. The trim removed 6 bases at V and 3 bases at J, leaving 8 bases unmatched. The CDR3 sequence is 14 residues long. Germline CDR1 and CDR2: ENHRY and SYGVKD. The CDR3 DNA follows: TGTGCCATCAGCCTAACTAGCGACATCTACGAGCAGTACTTC. It translates to CAISLTSDIYEQYF.